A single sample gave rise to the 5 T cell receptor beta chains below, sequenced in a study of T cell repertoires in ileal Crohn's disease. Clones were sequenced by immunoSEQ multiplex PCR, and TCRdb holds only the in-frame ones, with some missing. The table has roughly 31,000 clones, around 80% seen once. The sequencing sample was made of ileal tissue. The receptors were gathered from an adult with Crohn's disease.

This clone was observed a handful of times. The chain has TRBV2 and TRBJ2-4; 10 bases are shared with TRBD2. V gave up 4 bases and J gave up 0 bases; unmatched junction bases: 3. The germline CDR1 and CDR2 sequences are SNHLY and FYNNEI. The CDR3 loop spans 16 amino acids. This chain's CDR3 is CASSVVAGGAKNIQYF. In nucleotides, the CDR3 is TGTGCCAGCAGTGTCGTAGCGGGGGGAGCCAAAAACATTCAGTACTTC.

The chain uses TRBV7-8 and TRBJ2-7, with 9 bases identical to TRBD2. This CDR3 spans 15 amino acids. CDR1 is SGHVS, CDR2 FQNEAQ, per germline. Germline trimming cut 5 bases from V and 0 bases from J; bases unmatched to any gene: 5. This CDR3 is CASSPWGLASYEQYF. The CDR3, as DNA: TGTGCCAGCAGCCCCTGGGGACTAGCCTCCTACGAGCAGTACTTC.

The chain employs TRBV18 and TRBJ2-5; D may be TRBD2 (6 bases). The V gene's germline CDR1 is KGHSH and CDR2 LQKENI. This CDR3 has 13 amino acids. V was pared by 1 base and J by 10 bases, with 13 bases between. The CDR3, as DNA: TGTGCCAGCTCACCACAACTAGCTTGGGACCAGTACTTC. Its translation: CASSPQLAWDQYF.

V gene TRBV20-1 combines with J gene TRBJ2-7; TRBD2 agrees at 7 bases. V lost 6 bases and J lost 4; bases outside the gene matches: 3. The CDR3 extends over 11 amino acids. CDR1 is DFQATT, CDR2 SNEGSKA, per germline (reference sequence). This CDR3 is CSASGDYEQYF. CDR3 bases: TGCAGTGCCAGCGGGGATTACGAGCAGTACTTC.

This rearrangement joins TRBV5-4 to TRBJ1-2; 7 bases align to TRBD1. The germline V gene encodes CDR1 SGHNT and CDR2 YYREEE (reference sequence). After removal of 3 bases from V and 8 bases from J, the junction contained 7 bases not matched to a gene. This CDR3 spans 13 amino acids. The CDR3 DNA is TGTGCCAGCAGCTCACCCCAGGGGGGCGGCTACACCTTC. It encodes CASSSPQGGGYTF.